The entry below describes one TCR beta chain. The sample is drawn from a study of blood T cell repertoires in COVID-19. Background on the study: The origin of the acute and convalescent COVID-19 samples was the United States, Italy and Spain. From T cells, B-cell-depleted T cells, or PBMCs came the material, which was cDNA or gDNA.

V lost 4 bases to trimming and J lost 8 bases; unmatched junction nucleotides: 6. The CDR3 contains 15 residues. Germline loops: CDR1 LGHDT, CDR2 YNNKEL (reference sequence). Per the original methods: The assay estimated nucleated cells by amplifying reference gene primers. The repertoire was sequenced with immunoSEQ multiplex PCR; TCRdb's copy has only in-frame clones and lacks some. That table is the source of V, J and clone size, and D and trimming were worked out from the DNA. The sample has tens of thousands of clones, about 90% seen once. The sequenced material came from peripheral blood. This clonotype was obtained from a man between 50 and 59 years old with active COVID-19. The chain links TRBV3-1 (or the pseudogene TRBV3-2) to TRBJ1-6; 9 bases align to TRBD1. Here the CDR3 DNA reads TGTGCCAGCAGCCTCGGGACAGGGACCGATTCACCCCTCCACTTT. It is translated as CASSLGTGTDSPLHF.